This TCR beta chain was obtained from a study of blood T cell repertoires in COVID-19. Overall study context: The study drew acute and convalescent COVID-19 samples from the United States, Italy and Spain. The analysed material was cDNA or gDNA that came from T cells, B-cell-depleted T cells, or PBMCs.

The CDR3 runs to 15 residues. The germline CDR1 and CDR2 sequences are MNHEY and SVGAGI. Unmatched junction bases numbered 11, after V lost 5 bases and J lost 4 bases. Profiled with immunoSEQ multiplex PCR; TCRdb holds only in-frame clones, not every one. This sample yields about 80,000 clones, of which around 76% are seen a single time; approximately 15% belongs to the top ten. The chain combines TRBV6-5 with TRBJ2-7; the match to TRBD1 covers 7 bases. The TCR was taken from a man aged 65 to 79 with active or convalescent COVID-19. Material: peripheral blood. Here the CDR3 DNA reads TGTGCCAGCAGTAAGGCTACCGGGACAGATTACGAGCAGTACTTC. As protein: CASSKATGTDYEQYF.